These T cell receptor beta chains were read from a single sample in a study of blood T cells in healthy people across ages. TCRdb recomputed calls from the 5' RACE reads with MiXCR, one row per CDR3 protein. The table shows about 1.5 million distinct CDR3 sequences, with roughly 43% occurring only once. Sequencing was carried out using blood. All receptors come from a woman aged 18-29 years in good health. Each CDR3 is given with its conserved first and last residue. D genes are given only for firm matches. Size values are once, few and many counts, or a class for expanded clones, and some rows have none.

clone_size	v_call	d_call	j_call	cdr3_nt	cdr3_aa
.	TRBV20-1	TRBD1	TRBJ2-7	TGCAGTGCTAGAGATCGGGTAGGGGGCCAGCGCGAGCAGTACTTC	CSARDRVGGQREQYF
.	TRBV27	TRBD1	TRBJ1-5	TGTGCCAGCAGAAGGACAGGGCGCCAGCCCCAGCATTTT	CASRRTGRQPQHF
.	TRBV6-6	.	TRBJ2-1	TGTGCCAGCAATAAGCTCGGGACTGCCTACGAGCAGTTCTTC	CASNKLGTAYEQFF
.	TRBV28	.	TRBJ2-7	TGTGCCAGCAGTGGTCTGGGAGTGGTAAGCTACAATGAGCAGTACTTC	CASSGLGVVSYNEQYF
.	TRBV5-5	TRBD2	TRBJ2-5	TGTGCCAGCACCCGGACTAGCGGCAACCAAGAGACCCAGTACTTC	CASTRTSGNQETQYF
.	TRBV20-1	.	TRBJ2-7	TGCAGTGCTAGGGTCTATAGCTCCTACGAGCAGTACTTC	CSARVYSSYEQYF
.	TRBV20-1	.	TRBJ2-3	TGCAGTGCTAGCAGGCTCCTGGTCACAGATACGCAGTATTTT	CSASRLLVTDTQYF
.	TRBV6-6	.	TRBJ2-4	TGTGCCAGCAGGGGACGGACAGTCTGGGAGCAGTACTTC	CASRGRTVWEQYF
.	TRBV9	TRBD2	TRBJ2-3	TGTGCCAGCAGCGCACACCCTAGCGGGGGCGGGGATACGCAGTATTTT	CASSAHPSGGGDTQYF
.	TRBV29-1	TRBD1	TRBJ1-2	TGCAGCGTTTCCGGGACAGGGGACTATGGCTACACCTTC	CSVSGTGDYGYTF
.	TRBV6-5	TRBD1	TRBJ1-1	TGTGCCAGCAGATCCGGGACAGGGAAAACTGAAGCTTTCTTT	CASRSGTGKTEAFF
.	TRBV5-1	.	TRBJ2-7	TGCGCCAGCAGCTCTGGGGACCTCTACAATGAGCAGTACTTC	CASSSGDLYNEQYF
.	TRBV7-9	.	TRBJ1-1	TGTGCCAGCAGCCCATACGGAGGCACTGAAGCTTTCTTT	CASSPYGGTEAFF
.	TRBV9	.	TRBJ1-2	TGTGCCAGCAGCGGTGAAACCAACTATGGCTACACCTTC	CASSGETNYGYTF
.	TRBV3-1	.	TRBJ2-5	TGTGCCAGCAGCCCATCAACCCTTGGGACCCAGTACTTC	CASSPSTLGTQYF
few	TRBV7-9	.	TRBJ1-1	TGTGCCAGCAGCTTATCCGAGGGCACTGAAGCTTTCTTT	CASSLSEGTEAFF
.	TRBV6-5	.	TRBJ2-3	TGTGCCAGCAGTTATGGGGGGAGTTCCCAAGCAAGCACAGATACGCAGTATTTT	CASSYGGSSQASTDTQYF
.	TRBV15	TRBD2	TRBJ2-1	TGTGCCACCAGCCTACTAGCGGGAAGGTACAATGAGCAGTTCTTC	CATSLLAGRYNEQFF
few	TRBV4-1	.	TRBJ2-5	TGCGCCAGCAGCCCCTACGACAACCATGACCAAGAGACCCAGTACTTC	CASSPYDNHDQETQYF
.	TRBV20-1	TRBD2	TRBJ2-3	TGCAGTGCCAGGACTAGCGGGGGATTGGATACGCAGTATTTT	CSARTSGGLDTQYF
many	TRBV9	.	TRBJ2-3	TGTGCCAGCAGCGTAGGCTGGACAGCTAGCACAGATACGCAGTATTTT	CASSVGWTASTDTQYF
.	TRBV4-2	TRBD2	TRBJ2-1	TGTGCCAGCAGCCAAGGTCTAGCGGGGGCGGATGAGCAGTTCTTC	CASSQGLAGADEQFF
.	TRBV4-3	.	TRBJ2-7	TGCGCCAGCAGCTATCTTTCGTCAGGGGACGCCTCCTACGAGCAGTACTTC	CASSYLSSGDASYEQYF
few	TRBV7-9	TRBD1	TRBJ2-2	TGTGCCAGCAGCTTTACAGGGGTTGGCGGGGAGCTGTTTTTT	CASSFTGVGGELFF
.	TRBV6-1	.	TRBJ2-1	TGTGCCACCTGGGGGGCAAGCTCCTACAATGAGCAGTTCTTC	CATWGASSYNEQFF
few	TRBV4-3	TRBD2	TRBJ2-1	TGCGCCAGCAGCCAAGAGTTGGCGGGAGGAGGCAATGAGCAGTTCTTC	CASSQELAGGGNEQFF
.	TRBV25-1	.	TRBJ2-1	TGTGCCAGCAGTGAATGGGCCCTACAAGGGGACAATGAGCAGTTCTTC	CASSEWALQGDNEQFF
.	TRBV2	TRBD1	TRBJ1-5	TGTGCCAGCAGAGCCGGGACAGTTCCCAATCAGCCCCAGCATTTT	CASRAGTVPNQPQHF
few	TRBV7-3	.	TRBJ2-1	TGTGCCAGCAGCTTACCCACTAGCAGGAGTAATGAGCAGTTCTTC	CASSLPTSRSNEQFF
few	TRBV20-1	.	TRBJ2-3	TGCAGTGCATCGACGGGCACAGATACGCAGTATTTT	CSASTGTDTQYF
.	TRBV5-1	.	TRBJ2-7	TGCGCCAGCAGTTCCCTGGGGGGTAGGACCTACGAGCAGTACTTC	CASSSLGGRTYEQYF
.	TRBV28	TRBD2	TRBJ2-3	TGTGCCAGCAGTCCTCCCGGCGGGAGCTCACTTGCTACGCAGTATTTT	CASSPPGGSSLATQYF
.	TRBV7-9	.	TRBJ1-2	TGTGCCAGCAGCTTACCCGACACTTACGGGGCCTATGGCTACACCTTC	CASSLPDTYGAYGYTF
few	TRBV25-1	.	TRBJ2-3	TGTGCCAGCAGTGAAGGGATGAGCGGCCTCACAGATACGCAGTATTTT	CASSEGMSGLTDTQYF
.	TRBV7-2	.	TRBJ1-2	TGTGCCAGCAGCTTAGCGGAGGGAGGGGGGTATGGCTATACCTTC	CASSLAEGGGYGYTF
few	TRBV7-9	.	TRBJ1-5	TGTGCCAGCAGCTCTGGACGTGGGCTTGACGGGCCTGAGCGGCCCCAGCATTTT	CASSSGRGLDGPERPQHF
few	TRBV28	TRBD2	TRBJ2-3	TGTGCCAGCAGACCCCGACTAGCGGGGTCTAGCACAGATACGCAGTATTTT	CASRPRLAGSSTDTQYF
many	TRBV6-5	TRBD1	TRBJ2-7	TGTGCCAGCAATCCGGGACAGGGGATACACGAGCAGTACTTC	CASNPGQGIHEQYF
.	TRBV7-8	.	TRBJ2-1	TGTGCCAGCAGCTTAGTGGCAGGAAACAATGAGCAGTTCTTC	CASSLVAGNNEQFF
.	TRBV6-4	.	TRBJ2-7	TGTGCCAGCAGCCAGGGATTTAGATCCTACAATGAGCAGTACTTC	CASSQGFRSYNEQYF
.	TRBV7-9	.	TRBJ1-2	TGTGCCAGCAGCCCTAAAGGGGGATATGGCTACACCTTC	CASSPKGGYGYTF
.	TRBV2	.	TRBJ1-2	TGTGCCAGCCCGCCCTGGGAGGGTGTGGGAGCTGGCTACACCTTC	CASPPWEGVGAGYTF
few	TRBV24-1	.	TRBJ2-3	TGTGCCACCAGTGCAGGAACAAGCACAGATACGCAGTATTTT	CATSAGTSTDTQYF
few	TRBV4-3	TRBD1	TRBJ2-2	TGCGCCAGCAGCACGGACAGGAGGAACACCGGGGAGCTGTTTTTT	CASSTDRRNTGELFF
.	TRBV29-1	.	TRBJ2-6	TGCAGCGTCGCCTCGATCTCTGGGGCCAACGTCCTGACTTTC	CSVASISGANVLTF
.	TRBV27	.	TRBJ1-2	TGTGCCAGCAGTCCCCGGGCAGTTTATGGCTACACCTTC	CASSPRAVYGYTF
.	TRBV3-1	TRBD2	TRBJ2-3	TGTGCCAGCAGCCAACTAGCGGGGCAAACAGATACGCAGTATTTT	CASSQLAGQTDTQYF
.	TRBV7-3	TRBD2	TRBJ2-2	TGTGCCAGCAGATCGACTAGCGGCCGGGAGCTGTTTTTT	CASRSTSGRELFF
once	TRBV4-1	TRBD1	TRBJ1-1	TGCGCCAGCAGCCATACCGACAGGGGGAACACTGAAGCTTTCTTT	CASSHTDRGNTEAFF